The T cell receptor (beta chain) under discussion was sequenced for a study of T cells in women clearing cervical HPV infection. Study context: With HLA typing for only a few women, HLA confounding remains possible.

TCR beta CDR3 amplified by multiplex PCR from approximately 1,100 ng genomic DNA. Sequenced by immunoSEQ multiplex PCR; TCRdb stores in-frame clones only, minus some. The sample's table shows approximately 35,000 clones. Points on this clone: As yet, its antigen is unknown. The read ends 3 residues before the CDR3 terminus; that terminus is restored from the germline J gene.

The CDR3 has 14 amino acids. Trimming at V came to 2 bases and at J to 4 bases, leaving 4 bases not matched to a gene. The germline V gene encodes CDR1 DFQATT and CDR2 SNEGSKA (reference sequence). Overall study findings and caveats: Controls had more TRBV6-7 (0.16%) than cases (about 0.11%).

The chain links TRBV20-1 to TRBJ2-3, with 9 nucleotides matching TRBD1. The receptor's source is a woman between 18 and 69 years old with a cervical HPV16 infection that either progressed to CIN3+ or cleared (not recorded which). The sequenced sample consisted of blood buffy coat. CDR3 sequence: CSARRDREADTQYF. CDR3 DNA (partial): TGCAGTGCTAGACGGGACAGGGAAGCAGATACG.